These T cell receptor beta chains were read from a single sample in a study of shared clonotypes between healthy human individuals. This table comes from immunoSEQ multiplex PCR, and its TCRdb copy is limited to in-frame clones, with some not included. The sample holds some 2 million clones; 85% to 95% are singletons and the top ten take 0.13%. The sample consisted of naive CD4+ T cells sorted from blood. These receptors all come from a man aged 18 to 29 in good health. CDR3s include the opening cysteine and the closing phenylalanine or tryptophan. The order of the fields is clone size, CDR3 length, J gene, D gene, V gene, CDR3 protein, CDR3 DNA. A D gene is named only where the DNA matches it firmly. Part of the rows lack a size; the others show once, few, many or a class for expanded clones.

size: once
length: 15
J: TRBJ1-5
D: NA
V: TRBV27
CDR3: CASSLSTNSNQPQHF
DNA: TGTGCCAGCAGTTTATCGACTAATAGCAATCAGCCCCAGCATTTT

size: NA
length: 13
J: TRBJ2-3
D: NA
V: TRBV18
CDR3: CASSGLAWDTQYF
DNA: TGTGCCAGCTCAGGCCTAGCGTGGGATACGCAGTATTTT

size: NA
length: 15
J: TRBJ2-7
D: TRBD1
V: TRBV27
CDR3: CASHLPGQGAHEQYF
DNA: TGTGCCAGCCACCTTCCGGGACAGGGGGCCCACGAGCAGTACTTC

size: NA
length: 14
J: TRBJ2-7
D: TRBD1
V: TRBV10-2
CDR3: CASTSGQGSYEQYF
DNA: TGCGCCAGCACTTCAGGACAGGGGTCCTACGAGCAGTACTTC

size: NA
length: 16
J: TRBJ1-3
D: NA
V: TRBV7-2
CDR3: CASSLGGAFSGNTIYF
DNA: TGTGCCAGCAGCTTAGGGGGGGCCTTCTCTGGAAACACCATATATTTT

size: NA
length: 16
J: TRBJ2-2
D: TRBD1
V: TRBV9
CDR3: CASSVEDRVRSGELFF
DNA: TGTGCCAGCAGCGTAGAGGACAGGGTACGGTCCGGGGAGCTGTTTTTT

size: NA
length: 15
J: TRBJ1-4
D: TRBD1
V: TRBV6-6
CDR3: CASSLTGLGSEKLFF
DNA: TGTGCCAGCAGCTTGACAGGGTTGGGGAGCGAAAAACTGTTTTTT

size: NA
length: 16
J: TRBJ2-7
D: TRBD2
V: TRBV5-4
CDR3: CASSRVAPGGPNEQYF
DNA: TGTGCCAGCAGCCGGGTCGCTCCGGGAGGGCCCAACGAGCAGTACTTC

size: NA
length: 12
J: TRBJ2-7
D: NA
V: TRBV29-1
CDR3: CSVSGAIYEQYF
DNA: TGCAGCGTTTCGGGGGCTATCTACGAGCAGTACTTC

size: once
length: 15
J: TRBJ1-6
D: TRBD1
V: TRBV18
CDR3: CASSTGTGGNSPLHF
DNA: TGTGCCAGCTCAACTGGGACAGGGGGTAATTCACCCCTCCACTTT

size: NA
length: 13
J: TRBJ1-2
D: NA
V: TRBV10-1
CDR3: CASSTTRNYGYTF
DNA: TGCGCCAGCTCTACGACACGGAACTATGGCTACACCTTC

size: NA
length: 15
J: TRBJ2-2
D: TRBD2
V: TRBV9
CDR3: CASSTPSGNTGELFF
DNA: TGTGCCAGCAGCACACCTAGCGGGAACACCGGGGAGCTGTTTTTT

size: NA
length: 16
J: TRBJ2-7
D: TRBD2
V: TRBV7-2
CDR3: CASSPHASGGSYEQYF
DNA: TGTGCCAGCAGCCCGCATGCTAGCGGGGGGAGCTACGAGCAGTACTTC

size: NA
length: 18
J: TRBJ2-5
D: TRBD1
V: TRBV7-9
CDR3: CASSLPRELDRGRETQYF
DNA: TGTGCCAGCAGCTTACCCAGAGAGTTGGACAGGGGACGAGAGACCCAGTACTTC

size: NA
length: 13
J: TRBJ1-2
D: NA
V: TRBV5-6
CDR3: CASSPGGSASYTF
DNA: TGTGCCAGCAGCCCGGGAGGATCAGCTAGCTACACCTTC

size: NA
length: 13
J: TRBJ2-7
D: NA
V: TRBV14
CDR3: CASSQGDRGEQYF
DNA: TGTGCCAGCAGCCAAGGTGATCGGGGCGAGCAGTACTTC

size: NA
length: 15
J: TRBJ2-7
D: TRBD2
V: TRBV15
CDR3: CATSRALAGGYEQYF
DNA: TGTGCCACCAGCAGGGCCTTAGCGGGAGGATACGAGCAGTACTTC

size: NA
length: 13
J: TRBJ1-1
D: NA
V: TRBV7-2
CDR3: CASSLGQHTEAFF
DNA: TGTGCCAGCAGCTTAGGACAGCACACTGAAGCTTTCTTT

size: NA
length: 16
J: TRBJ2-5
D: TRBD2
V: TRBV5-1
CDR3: CASSFLAGGNQETQYF
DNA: TGCGCCAGCAGCTTCCTAGCGGGAGGGAACCAAGAGACCCAGTACTTC

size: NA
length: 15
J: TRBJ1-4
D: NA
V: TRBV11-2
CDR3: CASSPRERNNEKLFF
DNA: TGTGCCAGCAGCCCCAGGGAGCGAAATAATGAAAAACTGTTTTTT

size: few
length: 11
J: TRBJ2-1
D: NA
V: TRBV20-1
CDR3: CSAGRNNEQFF
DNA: TGCAGTGCTGGACGAAACAATGAGCAGTTCTTC

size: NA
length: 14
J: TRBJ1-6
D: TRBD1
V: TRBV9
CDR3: CASSDGTGASPLHF
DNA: TGTGCCAGCAGCGATGGGACAGGTGCTTCACCCCTCCACTTT

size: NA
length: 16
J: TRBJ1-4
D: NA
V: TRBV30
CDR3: CAWRAASGATNEKLFF
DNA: TGTGCCTGGAGAGCCGCGAGCGGAGCGACTAATGAAAAACTGTTTTTT

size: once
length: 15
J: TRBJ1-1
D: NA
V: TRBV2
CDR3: CASSLVIPRNTEAFF
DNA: TGTGCCAGCAGCCTGGTCATTCCCCGGAACACTGAAGCTTTCTTT

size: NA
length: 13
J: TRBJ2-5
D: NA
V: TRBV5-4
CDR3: CASSLSAQETQYF
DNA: TGTGCCAGCAGCTTGTCCGCCCAAGAGACCCAGTACTTC

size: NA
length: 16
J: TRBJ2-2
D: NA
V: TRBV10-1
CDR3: CASSGTRTWNTGELFF
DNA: TGCGCCAGCAGTGGAACCAGGACATGGAACACCGGGGAGCTGTTTTTT

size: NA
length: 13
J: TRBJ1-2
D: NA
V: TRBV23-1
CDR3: CASSHGEKYGYTF
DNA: TGCGCCAGCAGTCATGGGGAGAAGTATGGCTACACCTTC

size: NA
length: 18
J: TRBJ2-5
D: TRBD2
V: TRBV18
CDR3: CASSLSGLAGKIQETQYF
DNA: TGTGCCAGCTCACTGAGTGGTCTAGCGGGAAAAATACAAGAGACCCAGTACTTC

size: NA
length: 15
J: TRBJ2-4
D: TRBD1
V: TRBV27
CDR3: CASSGSGGNENIQYF
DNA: TGTGCCAGCAGTGGTTCAGGGGGCAACGAAAACATTCAGTACTTC

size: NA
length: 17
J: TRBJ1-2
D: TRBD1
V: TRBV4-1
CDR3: CASSLYGQGSSNYGYTF
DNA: TGCGCCAGCAGCCTATACGGACAGGGGTCCTCTAACTATGGCTACACCTTC

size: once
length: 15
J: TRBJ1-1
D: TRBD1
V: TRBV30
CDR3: CAWSPRTGGHTEAFF
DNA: TGTGCCTGGAGCCCCCGGACAGGAGGGCACACTGAAGCTTTCTTT

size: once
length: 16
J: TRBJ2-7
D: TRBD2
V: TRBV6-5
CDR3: CASSYGGAGGAYEQYF
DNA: TGTGCCAGCAGTTACGGTGGCGCGGGAGGGGCCTACGAGCAGTACTTC

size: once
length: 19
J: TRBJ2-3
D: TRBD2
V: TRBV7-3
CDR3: CASSYLGTSGGPSTDTQYF
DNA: TGTGCCAGCAGCTATCTTGGGACTAGCGGGGGTCCCAGCACAGATACGCAGTATTTT

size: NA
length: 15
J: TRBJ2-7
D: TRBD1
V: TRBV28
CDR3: CASSAPGTGWYEQYF
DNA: TGTGCCAGCAGTGCCCCCGGGACAGGGTGGTACGAGCAGTACTTC

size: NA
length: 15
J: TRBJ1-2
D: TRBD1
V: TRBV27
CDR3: CASSLTGGPAYGYTF
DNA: TGTGCCAGCAGTTTAACAGGGGGGCCCGCGTATGGCTACACCTTC

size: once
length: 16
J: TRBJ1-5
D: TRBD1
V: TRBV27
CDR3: CASSLSPTGANQPQHF
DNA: TGTGCCAGCAGTTTATCCCCGACAGGGGCCAATCAGCCCCAGCATTTT

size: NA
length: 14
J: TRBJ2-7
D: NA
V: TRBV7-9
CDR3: CASSFRGKAYEQYF
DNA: TGTGCCAGCAGCTTCAGGGGAAAGGCCTACGAGCAGTACTTC

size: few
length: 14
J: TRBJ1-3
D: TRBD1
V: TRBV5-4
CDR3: CASSVQGSGNTIYF
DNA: TGTGCCAGCAGCGTACAGGGGTCTGGAAACACCATATATTTT

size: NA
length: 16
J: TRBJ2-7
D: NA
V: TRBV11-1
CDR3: CASSFVAGLDLYEQYF
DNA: TGTGCCAGCAGCTTTGTTGCAGGCCTTGACCTCTACGAGCAGTACTTC